Listed below are T cell receptor beta chains from one sample, sequenced in a study of blood T cell repertoires in COVID-19. Here immunoSEQ multiplex PCR was the method, and the copy in TCRdb shows in-frame clones only, minus some. The sample holds fewer than 200,000 clones, roughly 80% seen once. Sequencing was carried out using peripheral blood. These TCRs come from a man aged 70 or older with acute or convalescent COVID-19. Each CDR3 is given with its conserved first and last residue. The order of the fields is clone size, J gene, V gene, D gene, CDR3 DNA, CDR3 protein. The D gene is left open where the match is weak. Clone size is not always given. Where it is, it says once, few, many or a class for expanded clones.

>once|TRBJ2-4|TRBV12-5|-
TGTGCTAGTGGTTTGGTTGGGGGCGGAAACATTCAGTACTTC
CASGLVGGGNIQYF
>-|TRBJ2-4|TRBV28|-
TGTGCCAGCAGTTTGCTGACAAATCAACTGTACTTC
CASSLLTNQLYF
>-|TRBJ2-7|TRBV29-1|TRBD1
TGCAGCGTTGGTGAGGGACAGGGCTACGAGCAGTACTTC
CSVGEGQGYEQYF
>-|TRBJ2-1|TRBV11-3|-
TGTGCCAGCAGCTTACTAGACGAGCAGTTCTTC
CASSLLDEQFF
>-|TRBJ2-1|TRBV7-9|TRBD2
TGTGCCAGCAGTTTCCAGCGGGAAGTCAATGAGCAGTTCTTC
CASSFQREVNEQFF
>-|TRBJ2-1|TRBV2|-
TGTGCCAGCAGTGGGGGACTGGGCAATGAGCAGTTCTTC
CASSGGLGNEQFF
>-|TRBJ1-3|TRBV5-4|-
TGTGCCAGCAGCTTGTACGGCTCTGGAAACACCATATATTTT
CASSLYGSGNTIYF
>-|TRBJ1-3|TRBV28|-
TGTGCCAGCATTGGCCCTCGAGGGTTCTCTGGAAACACCATATATTTT
CASIGPRGFSGNTIYF
>-|TRBJ2-7|TRBV12-3/TRBV12-4|-
TGTGCCAGCAGTTTCACAGGGCTCTACGAGCAGTACTTC
CASSFTGLYEQYF
>-|TRBJ2-3|TRBV5-1|TRBD2
TGCGCCAGCAGCTTCACTAGCGGAAGCACAGATACGCAGTATTTT
CASSFTSGSTDTQYF
>few|TRBJ1-2|TRBV12-3/TRBV12-4|-
TGTGCCAGCAGATATACAGGGAACTCTGGCTACACCTTC
CASRYTGNSGYTF
>-|TRBJ2-5|TRBV4-1|TRBD2
TGCGCCAGCAGCCAAGTCGCGGGAGTGGAGACCCAGTACTTC
CASSQVAGVETQYF
>-|TRBJ2-1|TRBV2|TRBD2
TGTGCCAGCAGTACTAAGACTAGCTTGGATGAGCAGTTCTTC
CASSTKTSLDEQFF
>-|TRBJ2-3|TRBV11-3|-
TGTGCCAGCAGCTTAGATCTGAGCGGAAGGGCCCAGTATTTT
CASSLDLSGRAQYF